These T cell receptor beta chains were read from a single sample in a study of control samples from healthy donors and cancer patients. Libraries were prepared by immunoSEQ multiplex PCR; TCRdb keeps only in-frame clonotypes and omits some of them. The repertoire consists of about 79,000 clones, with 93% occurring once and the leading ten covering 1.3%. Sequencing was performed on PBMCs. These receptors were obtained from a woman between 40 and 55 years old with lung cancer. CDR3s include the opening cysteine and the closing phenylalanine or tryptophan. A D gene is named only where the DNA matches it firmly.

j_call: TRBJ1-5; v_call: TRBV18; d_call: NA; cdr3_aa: CASSPLAASGSNQPQHF; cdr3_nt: TGTGCCAGCTCACCATTGGCAGCTAGTGGAAGCAATCAGCCCCAGCATTTT
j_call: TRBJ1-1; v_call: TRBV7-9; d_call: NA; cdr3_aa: CASSLSPGNKGTLNTEAFF; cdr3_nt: TGTGCCAGCAGCTTAAGTCCCGGAAATAAGGGTACACTAAACACTGAAGCTTTCTTT
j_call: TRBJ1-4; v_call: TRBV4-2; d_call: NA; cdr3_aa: CASSQVGVAGETWTNEKLFF; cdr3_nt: TGTGCCAGCAGCCAAGTGGGGGTAGCAGGGGAAACGTGGACTAATGAAAAACTGTTTTTT
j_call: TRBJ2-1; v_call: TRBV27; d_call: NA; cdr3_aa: CASSWTPSSYNEQFF; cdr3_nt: TGTGCCAGCAGTTGGACTCCAAGCTCCTACAATGAGCAGTTCTTC
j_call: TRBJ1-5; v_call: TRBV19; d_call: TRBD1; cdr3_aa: CASSMLQGARNQPQHF; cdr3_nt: TGTGCCAGTAGTATGCTCCAGGGGGCCAGGAATCAGCCCCAGCATTTT
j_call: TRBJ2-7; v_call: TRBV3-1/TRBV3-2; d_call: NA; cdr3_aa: CASSLPGATYEQYF; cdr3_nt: TGTGCCAGCAGCCTTCCGGGAGCAACCTACGAGCAGTACTTC
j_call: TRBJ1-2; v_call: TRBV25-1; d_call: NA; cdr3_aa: CASSGGSNNYGYTF; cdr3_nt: TGTGCCAGCAGTGGTGGCAGCAATAACTATGGCTACACCTTC
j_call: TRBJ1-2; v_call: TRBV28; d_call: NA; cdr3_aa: CASSLGSVNYGYTF; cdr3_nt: TGTGCCAGCAGTTTGGGCAGTGTAAACTATGGCTACACCTTC
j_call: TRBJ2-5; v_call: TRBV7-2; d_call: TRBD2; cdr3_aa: CASSLSGGAWETQYF; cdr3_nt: TGTGCCAGCAGCCTTAGCGGGGGGGCTTGGGAGACCCAGTACTTC
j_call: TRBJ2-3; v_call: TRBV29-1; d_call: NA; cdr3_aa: CSVVGGRTDTQYF; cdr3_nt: TGCAGCGTTGTAGGAGGGCGGACAGATACGCAGTATTTT
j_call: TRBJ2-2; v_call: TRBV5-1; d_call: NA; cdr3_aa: CASSLVPDSTTGELFF; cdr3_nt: TGCGCCAGCAGCTTGGTCCCGGACAGCACCACCGGGGAGCTGTTTTTT
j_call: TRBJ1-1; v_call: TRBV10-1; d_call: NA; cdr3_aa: CASSELPNTEAFF; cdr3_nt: TGCGCCAGCAGTGAACTTCCGAACACTGAAGCTTTCTTT
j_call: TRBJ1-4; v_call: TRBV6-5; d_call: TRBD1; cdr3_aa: CASFLQGGANEKLFF; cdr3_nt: TGTGCCAGCTTCTTACAGGGGGGAGCTAATGAAAAACTGTTTTTT
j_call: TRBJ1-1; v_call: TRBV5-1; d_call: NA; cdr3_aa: CASSTGSTEAFF; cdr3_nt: TGCGCCAGCAGCACGGGGAGCACTGAAGCTTTCTTT
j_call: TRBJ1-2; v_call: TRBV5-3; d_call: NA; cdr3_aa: CARSLLDIGNYGYTF; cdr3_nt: TGTGCCAGAAGCTTGCTGGACATCGGAAACTATGGCTACACCTTC
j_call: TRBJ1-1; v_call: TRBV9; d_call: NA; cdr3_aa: CASSVWGQLNTEAFF; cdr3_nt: TGTGCCAGCAGCGTATGGGGGCAGCTGAACACTGAAGCTTTCTTT
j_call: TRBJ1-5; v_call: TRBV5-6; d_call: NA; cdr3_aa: CASSQGHSNQPQHF; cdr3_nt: TGTGCCAGCAGCCAAGGCCATAGCAATCAGCCCCAGCATTTT
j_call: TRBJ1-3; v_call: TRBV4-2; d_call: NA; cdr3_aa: CASSLWVQDSGNTIYF; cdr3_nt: TGTGCCAGCAGCCTTTGGGTGCAAGACTCTGGAAACACCATATATTTT
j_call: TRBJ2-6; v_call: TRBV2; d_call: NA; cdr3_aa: CASLSGPHSGANVLTF; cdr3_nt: TGTGCCAGCCTGTCCGGGCCCCATTCTGGGGCCAACGTCCTGACTTTC
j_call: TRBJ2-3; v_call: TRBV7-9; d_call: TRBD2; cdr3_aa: CASSYTSGASTDTQYF; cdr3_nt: TGTGCCAGCAGCTACACAAGCGGGGCTAGCACAGATACGCAGTATTTT
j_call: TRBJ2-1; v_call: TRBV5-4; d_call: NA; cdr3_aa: CASSLQGGDEQFF; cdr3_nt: TGTGCCAGCAGCCTACAGGGTGGAGATGAGCAGTTCTTC
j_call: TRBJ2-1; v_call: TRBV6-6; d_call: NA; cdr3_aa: CASRGADNEQFF; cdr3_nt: TGTGCCAGCAGAGGGGCAGACAATGAGCAGTTCTTC
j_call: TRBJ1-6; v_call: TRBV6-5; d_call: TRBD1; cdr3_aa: CAIAQTGENSPLHF; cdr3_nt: TGTGCCATCGCACAGACAGGGGAAAATTCACCCCTCCACTTT
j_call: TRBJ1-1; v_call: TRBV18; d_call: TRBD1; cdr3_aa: CASSPLQGAEAFF; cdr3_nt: TGTGCCAGCTCACCATTGCAGGGGGCTGAAGCTTTCTTT
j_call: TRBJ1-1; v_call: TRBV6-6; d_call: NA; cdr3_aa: CATKSPVGDLNTEAFF; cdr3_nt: TGTGCCACCAAAAGCCCGGTTGGGGATTTGAACACTGAAGCTTTCTTT
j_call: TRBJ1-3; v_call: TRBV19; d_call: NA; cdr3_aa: CASRERESGNTIYF; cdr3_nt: TGTGCCAGTAGGGAACGAGAATCTGGAAACACCATATATTTT
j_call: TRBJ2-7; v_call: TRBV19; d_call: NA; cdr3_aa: CASSKNEGNEQYF; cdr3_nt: TGTGCCAGTAGTAAGAACGAGGGGAACGAGCAGTACTTC
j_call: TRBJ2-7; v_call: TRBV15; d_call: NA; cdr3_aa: CATSRDLLEGAYEQYF; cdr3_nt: TGTGCCACCAGCAGAGATCTATTGGAGGGGGCCTACGAGCAGTACTTC